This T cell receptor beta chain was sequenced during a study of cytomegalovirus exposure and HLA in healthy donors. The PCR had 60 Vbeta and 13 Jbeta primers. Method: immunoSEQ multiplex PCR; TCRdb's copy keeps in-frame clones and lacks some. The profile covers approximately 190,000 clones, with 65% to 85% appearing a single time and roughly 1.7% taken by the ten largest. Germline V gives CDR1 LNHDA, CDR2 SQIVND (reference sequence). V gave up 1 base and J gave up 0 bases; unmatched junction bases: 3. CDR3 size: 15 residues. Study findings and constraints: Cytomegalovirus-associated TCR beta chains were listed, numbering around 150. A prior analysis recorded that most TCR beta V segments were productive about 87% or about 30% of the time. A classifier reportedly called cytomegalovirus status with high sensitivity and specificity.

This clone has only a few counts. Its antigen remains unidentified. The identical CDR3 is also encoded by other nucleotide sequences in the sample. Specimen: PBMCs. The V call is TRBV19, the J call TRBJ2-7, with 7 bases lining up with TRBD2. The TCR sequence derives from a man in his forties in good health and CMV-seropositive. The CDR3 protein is CASSIGGRSSYEQYF. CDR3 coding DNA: TGTGCCAGTAGTATAGGCGGGAGAAGCTCCTACGAGCAGTACTTC.